This T cell receptor beta chain was obtained from a study of blood T cell repertoires in COVID-19. From germline, CDR1 is SNHLY and CDR2 FYNNEI. The CDR3 loop spans 14 amino acids. The V and J ends lost 7 bases and 1 base respectively, with 13 bases between them. Participants came from around 25 US areas, aged roughly 18 to 89 years. Which cohort a participant joined came from the clinical history participants gave. Each recovered donor of Cohort 3 presented with two negative PCRs, clearance, or symptom resolution. Source study methods: Amplification from reference gene primers served as the basis for estimated nucleated cell counts. Data came from immunoSEQ multiplex PCR; TCRdb stores just in-frame clones and leaves some out. V and J calls and clone size are given by that table; D and trimming were obtained from the DNA. The table lists some 200,000 clones, 75% to 85% of them singletons, with roughly 8.7% in the top ten.

Sequences were obtained from PBMCs or T cells enriched from blood (not recorded which). This chain connects TRBV2 to TRBJ1-1, with D tentatively TRBD1 (6 bases). The sequence came from a man aged 40-49 years who had recovered from COVID-19. The CDR3 sequence is CASNPQGKNTEAFF. Written as DNA, the CDR3 is TGTGCCAGCAACCCGCAGGGGAAGAACACTGAAGCTTTCTTT.